This T cell receptor beta chain derives from a study of cytomegalovirus exposure and HLA in healthy donors. Study findings and constraints: Differences between HLA loci emerged in a later analysis of TCR association rates, with DRB1 most and HLA-C fewest. Roughly even sequencing depth across donors was the assumption behind the presence/absence analyses.

The PCR used 60 Vbeta and 13 Jbeta primers. This table comes from immunoSEQ multiplex PCR, and its TCRdb copy is limited to in-frame clones, with some not included. The table has approximately 110,000 clones, around three quarters seen once. Healthy bone marrow donors made up the donors. A note on this clone: Its antigen is not identified.

CDR3 length equals 11 residues. From germline, CDR1 is MNHNS and CDR2 SASEGT. Trimming pared 7 bases from V and 7 bases from J, leaving 8 bases between. The sequence was collected from a man aged 35 to 55 in good health and CMV-seronegative. The specimen sequenced was PBMCs. The chain uses TRBV6-1 and TRBJ2-1; no reliable D call. The CDR3 loop is CASTLLNEQFF. The CDR3 DNA is TGTGCCAGCACCCTCCTGAATGAGCAGTTCTTC.